One and the same sample provided the 4 T cell receptor beta chains below, sequenced in a study of T cell changes during pregnancy in multiple sclerosis. Method: immunoSEQ multiplex PCR; TCRdb's copy keeps in-frame clones and lacks some. The data show approximately 88,000 clones, just under 95% seen once. This specimen consisted of peripheral blood, obtained in the first trimester of pregnancy. Source of these receptors: a female donor with multiple sclerosis, enrolled in a pregnancy study.

This clone was detected only a few times. V and J are TRBV19 and TRBJ2-7; D call uncertain. There are 14 residues in the CDR3. Trimming left V 1 base short and J 3 bases short, with 10 bases between. CDR1 and CDR2 from the germline V gene are LNHDA and SQIVND (reference sequence). CDR3 nucleotides: TGTGCCAGTAGTATAGGCGGCTATCACTACGAGCAGTACTTC. This encodes CASSIGGYHYEQYF.

The CDR3 protein is CASSLGLAGGNTGELFF. As DNA, the CDR3 is TGCGCCAGCAGCCTCGGACTAGCGGGGGGTAACACCGGGGAGCTGTTTTTT. This sequence joins TRBV5-1 and TRBJ2-2; 14 bases align to TRBD2. The CDR3 is 17 amino acids. V lost 4 bases to trimming and J lost 2 bases; unmatched junction nucleotides: 4. Germline V gene data show CDR1 as SGHRS and CDR2 as YFSETQ.

The chain employs TRBV13 and TRBJ2-1; 12 bases match TRBD2. Germline V gene data show CDR1 as PRHDT and CDR2 as FYEKMQ (reference sequence). V dropped 3 bases and J dropped 1; count of bases not matched to a gene: 4. This CDR3 comprises 17 residues. The CDR3 sequence: CASSFRLAGDSYNEQFF. Written as DNA, the CDR3 is TGTGCCAGCAGCTTCCGACTAGCGGGGGATTCCTACAATGAGCAGTTCTTC.

The chain has TRBV2 and TRBJ2-1; 7 bases are shared with TRBD2. This CDR3 contains 13 residues. V dropped 10 bases and J dropped 8; count of bases not matched to a gene: 11. Per germline, CDR1 SNHLY and CDR2 FYNNEI. CDR3 sequence: CATWRGLGHEQFF. DNA of the CDR3: TGTGCCACCTGGCGGGGGTTGGGTCATGAGCAGTTCTTC. Based on the CDR3 plus reference TRBV2 and TRBJ2-1, the full variable domain is EPEVTQTPSHQVTQMGQEVILRCVPISNHLYFYWYRQILGQKVEFLVSFYNNEISEKSEIFDDQFSVERPDGSNFTLKIRSTKLEDSAMYFCATWRGLGHEQFFGPGTRLTVL.